The 21 T cell receptor beta chains below all came from one sample that was sequenced in a study of blood T cells in healthy people across ages. A J-beta primer mix and a sample-barcoded 5' primer were used in a second PCR of about 7 to 12 cycles. One entry per CDR3 protein, called by TCRdb with MiXCR from the 5' RACE reads. The table shows roughly 800,000 distinct CDR3 sequences, with roughly 60% occurring only once. The specimen was blood. These TCRs come from a man aged 25 to 45 in good health.

This clonotype was seen only a few times. The chain recombines TRBV4-3 with TRBJ2-4; 8 bases align to TRBD1. V lost 0 bases, J lost 9 bases, and 7 bases stayed unmatched. Germline-derived CDR1 and CDR2 are LGHNA and YSLEER. This CDR3 has 15 amino acids. This CDR3 is CASSQDQTGARIQYF. CDR3 sequence (DNA): TGCGCCAGCAGCCAAGATCAGACAGGGGCTCGCATTCAGTACTTC.

V usage is TRBV6-5 and J usage is TRBJ2-3, with 8 bases matching TRBD1. V lost 8 bases, J lost 2 bases, and 9 bases stayed unmatched. The CDR3 runs 15 residues. CDR1 and CDR2 from the germline V gene are MNHEY and SVGAGI. CDR3 amino acids: CASGHGDRLTDTQYF. CDR3 DNA: TGTGCCAGCGGGCACGGGGACAGGCTCACAGATACGCAGTATTTT.

The J gene is TRBJ2-7, the V gene TRBV28; 10 nucleotides agree with TRBD2. Germline CDR1 is MDHEN and CDR2 is SYDVKM. The CDR3 has 15 amino acids. The J segment lost 1 base and the V segment lost 4 bases, leaving 4 bases of the junction unmatched. The DNA for the CDR3 is TGTGCCAGCAGTTCGGCTAGCGGGGGATCCTACGAGCAGTACTTC. The encoded protein is CASSSASGGSYEQYF.

In DNA, the CDR3 is TGTGCCAGCAGCCAGCGACTCGTGGCTGAGACTAGCGGATTAAATGAGCAGTTCTTC. Amino acid sequence: CASSQRLVAETSGLNEQFF. The chain couples TRBV3-1 to TRBJ2-1; 9 nucleotides agree with TRBD2. There are 19 residues in the CDR3. Per the germline V gene, CDR1 is LGHDT and CDR2 is YNNKEL (reference sequence). V dropped 3 bases and J dropped 7; count of bases not matched to a gene: 19.

The J gene is TRBJ2-7, the V gene TRBV7-2, with 9 nucleotides matching TRBD2. V trimming: 3 bases; J trimming: 0 bases; junction bases outside the gene matches: 3. CDR3 length equals 15 residues. Germline CDR1 reads SGHTA; CDR2 reads FQGNSA. The CDR3 DNA reads as TGTGCCAGCAGCTTGACTAGCGGATTCTCCTACGAGCAGTACTTC. It specifies CASSLTSGFSYEQYF.

The count of this clonotype is one. The chain employs TRBV30 and TRBJ2-1, with D possibly TRBD2 on 6 matching bases. The CDR3 consists of 13 residues. Germline V gene sequence: CDR1 GTSNPN, CDR2 SVGIG (reference sequence). Between the trimmed V and J ends, which lost 2 bases and 8 bases, there was a span of 13 bases. CDR3 in DNA: TGTGCCTGGAGTTGGACTACATACGATGAGCAGTTCTTC. Translated: CAWSWTTYDEQFF.

This clonotype was observed a few times. The J gene is TRBJ2-7, the V gene TRBV7-2; tentatively, D is TRBD1 or TRBD2 (5 bases each). V lost 0 bases and J lost 3, with 9 bases in between. CDR1 and CDR2 (germline): SGHTA, FQGNSA. The CDR3 sequence is 14 residues long. The chain's CDR3 is CASSLAGAGYEQYF. The CDR3 nucleotides are TGTGCCAGCAGCTTAGCCGGGGCTGGCTACGAGCAGTACTTC.

This clonotype was picked up one time. This chain uses TRBV2 with TRBJ2-1; D might be TRBD2 (5 bases). Germline V gene data show CDR1 as SNHLY and CDR2 as FYNNEI. V was clipped by 3 bases and J by 0 bases, with 9 bases between them. The CDR3 has 15 amino acids. CDR3 loop: CASSDQRSSYNEQFF. The DNA of the CDR3 is TGTGCCAGCAGTGACCAGCGGAGCTCCTACAATGAGCAGTTCTTC. Full variable domain (outside the CDR3, taken from reference TRBV2 and TRBJ2-1): EPEVTQTPSHQVTQMGQEVILRCVPISNHLYFYWYRQILGQKVEFLVSFYNNEISEKSEIFDDQFSVERPDGSNFTLKIRSTKLEDSAMYFCASSDQRSSYNEQFFGPGTRLTVL.

This clonotype was observed a few times. The CDR3 nucleotides read TGTGCCAGCAGCTTAGTTGGTGGGGGGGGGACCCAGTACTTC. Translated: CASSLVGGGGTQYF. The chain joins TRBV7-2 to TRBJ2-7; TRBD2 matches 7 bases. Gene TRBJ2-5 matches the end of the DNA better, so the J call may be wrong. The germline V gene encodes CDR1 SGHTA and CDR2 FQGNSA. The CDR3 is made up of 14 amino acids.

V and J are TRBV6-5 and TRBJ2-7, with D tentatively TRBD1 (5 bases). Germline V gene lookup returns CDR1 MNHEY and CDR2 SVGAGI. V shed 6 bases and J shed 9 bases, with 12 bases lying between them. The length of the CDR3 is 11 residues. The DNA for the CDR3 is TGTGCCAGCAGCCATACAGGACGGCAGTACTTC. Translation gives CASSHTGRQYF.

This chain links TRBV29-1 with TRBJ1-2; D unclear. Germline V gene sequence: CDR1 SQVTM, CDR2 ANQGSEA. Between the trimmed V and J ends, which lost 7 bases and 13 bases, there was a span of 13 bases. This CDR3 is 9 amino acids long. The CDR3 DNA reads as TGCAGCGCGGAGGAATCTTTCACCTTC. Its protein is CSAEESFTF.

This chain joins TRBV7-2 and TRBJ2-5; D unresolved. The DNA end is more similar to TRBJ2-7, so the J call may be wrong. There are 14 residues in the CDR3. CDR1 is SGHTA, CDR2 FQGNSA, per germline. CDR3 nucleotides: TGTGCCAGCAGCTCCCTTGGGCCCCCTTACGAGCAGTACTTC. Its protein product is CASSSLGPPYEQYF.

V usage is TRBV6-5 and J usage is TRBJ2-7; 8 bases map to TRBD2. The CDR3 spans 17 residues. J lost 0 bases, V lost 6 bases, and 13 bases had no gene match. Germline values: CDR1 MNHEY, CDR2 SVGAGI. The CDR3 DNA follows: TGTGCCAGCAGGTACCCCCAAACTAGCGGTCCCTCCTACGAGCAGTACTTC. It codes for CASRYPQTSGPSYEQYF.

This sequence joins TRBV9 and TRBJ1-1; D remains ambiguous. The V gene lost 2 bases and the J gene lost 5 bases, with 10 bases spanning the gap. The CDR3 runs 13 residues. The germline V gene has CDR1 SGDLS and CDR2 YYNGEE. The CDR3 DNA follows: TGTGCCAGCAGCGTGGGTGGCGCTACTGAAGCTTTCTTT. Protein: CASSVGGATEAFF.

The genes are TRBV14 and TRBJ1-2; no firm D call. Germline V gene data show CDR1 as SGHDN and CDR2 as FVKESK. Trimming stripped 4 bases from V and 0 bases from J, with 18 bases between. There are 17 residues in the CDR3. The CDR3 coding sequence is TGTGCCAGCAGCCCACTGGACGGGGATTGGACTAACTATGGCTACACCTTC. Its protein product is CASSPLDGDWTNYGYTF.

A few counts support this clonotype. The V and J genes are TRBV10-3 and TRBJ2-7; D perhaps matches TRBD2 (6 bases). CDR3 size: 11 residues. The germline CDR1 and CDR2 sequences are ENHRY and SYGVKD. V was trimmed by 6 bases and J by 5 bases, leaving 8 bases between them. The CDR3 coding sequence is TGTGCCATCAGGGGGGGTAACGAGCAGTACTTC. Amino acid sequence: CAIRGGNEQYF.

In its sample, this clonotype was seen a few times. This chain links TRBV5-1 with TRBJ1-4, with TRBD1 matching 7 bases. This CDR3 has 14 amino acids. Trimming removed 0 bases from V and 8 bases from J; junction bases left unmatched: 4. CDR1 and CDR2 from the germline V gene are SGHRS and YFSETQ. The CDR3 is CASSLGQGWEKLFF. CDR3 bases: TGCGCCAGCAGCTTGGGACAGGGATGGGAAAAACTGTTTTTT.

The chain employs TRBV11-2 and TRBJ2-3, with 8 bases that match TRBD2. This CDR3 region has 15 residues. V lost 6 bases, J lost 1 base, and 6 bases stayed unmatched. Germline V gene lookup returns CDR1 SGHAT and CDR2 FQNNGV. CDR3 DNA sequence: TGTGCCAGCAGGGCTAGCGGGTTTCGCACAGATACGCAGTATTTT. It is translated as CASRASGFRTDTQYF.

This clonotype was counted only a few times. This chain links TRBV29-1 with TRBJ2-3; 7 bases match TRBD2. V gave up 3 bases and J gave up 4 bases; unmatched junction bases: 10. CDR3 length: 15 residues. CDR1 and CDR2 from the germline V gene are SQVTM and ANQGSEA. This CDR3 reads CSVDLGRVSADTQYF. In nucleotides, the CDR3 is TGCAGCGTTGACCTGGGGAGGGTCAGTGCAGATACGCAGTATTTT.

There are a few counts of this clonotype. The V and J genes are TRBV20-1 and TRBJ2-1; D uncertain. Trimming removed 4 bases at V and 6 bases at J, with 13 bases between. CDR3 length equals 13 residues. CDR1 and CDR2 from the germline V gene are DFQATT and SNEGSKA (reference sequence). The CDR3 DNA follows: TGCAGTGCTATACTCACAATCGCCAATGAGCAGTTCTTC. It specifies CSAILTIANEQFF.

The chain uses TRBV5-1 and TRBJ1-6; D is possibly TRBD1 (5 bases). The CDR3 is made up of 16 amino acids. The germline gives CDR1 SGHRS, CDR2 YFSETQ. V was clipped by 0 bases and J by 7 bases, with 14 bases between them. The CDR3 DNA reads TGCGCCAGCAGCTTGGCGGACAACCGGAGGAATTCACCCCTCCACTTT. Its protein product is CASSLADNRRNSPLHF.